What follows are 21 T cell receptor beta chains derived from one specimen sequenced in a study of blood T cells in healthy people across ages. Using a J-beta primer mix together with a sample-barcoded 5' primer, a second PCR was run for about 6 to 11 cycles. TCRdb recomputed calls from the 5' RACE reads with MiXCR, one row per CDR3 protein. The sample records approximately 1,100,000 distinct CDR3 sequences, 35% to 55% being singletons. Material for sequencing was blood. These receptors were taken from a woman aged 55-69 years in good health.

The rearrangement uses TRBV28 and TRBJ1-1, with TRBD1 as a possible D gene (5 bases). Germline CDR1 is MDHEN and CDR2 is SYDVKM. CDR3 length: 14 residues. Trimming cost V 3 bases and J 4 bases, with 12 bases left between them. For the CDR3, the DNA is TGTGCCAGCAGTTTCGACAGTGTCATCACTGAAGCTTTCTTT. The encoded protein is CASSFDSVITEAFF.

V and J are TRBV28 and TRBJ2-5, with a weak D call TRBD1 (6 bases). Germline V gene sequence: CDR1 MDHEN, CDR2 SYDVKM. CDR3 length equals 14 residues. Trimming took off 6 bases at V and 11 bases at J, with 22 bases between the two ends. CDR3 sequence reads: CASSKVGGYNEQYF. CDR3 bases: TGTGCCAGCAGCAAAGTAGGGGGTTACAATGAGCAGTACTTC. Together with reference TRBV28 and TRBJ2-5, the CDR3 gives the full variable domain: DVKVTQSSRYLVKRTGEKVFLECVQDMDHENMFWYRQDPGLGLRLIYFSYDVKMKEKGDIPEGYSVSREKKERFSLILESASTNQTSMYLCASSKVGGYNEQYFGPGTRLLVL.

The J gene is TRBJ2-5, the V gene TRBV7-2, with D hard to call. Germline CDR1 SGHTA, CDR2 FQGNSA. The CDR3 spans 17 residues. The V end was cut by 2 bases, the J end by 0 bases, with 16 bases between. DNA for the CDR3: TGTGCCAGCAGCTTAATTTGGCCCTTTGGGAACCAAGAGACCCAGTACTTC. Translating it yields CASSLIWPFGNQETQYF.

The V and J genes are TRBV10-3 and TRBJ2-3, with TRBD2 matching over 12 bases. CDR1 ENHRY and CDR2 SYGVKD come from the germline V gene. The trim removed 7 bases at V and 5 bases at J, leaving 1 base unmatched. The CDR3 is made up of 13 amino acids. CDR3: CAIKLAGGDTQYF. The CDR3 DNA sequence: TGTGCCATCAAACTAGCGGGAGGAGATACGCAGTATTTT.

The rearrangement uses TRBV10-1 and TRBJ2-1; 7 bases are shared with TRBD1. The CDR3 consists of 17 residues. Trimming at V came to 2 bases and at J to 0 bases, leaving 7 bases not matched to a gene. The germline V gene has CDR1 WNHNN and CDR2 SYGVQD (reference sequence). DNA of the CDR3: TGCGCCAGCAGTGAGGGAGACAGGGCGCCCTCCTACAATGAGCAGTTCTTC. It yields the protein CASSEGDRAPSYNEQFF.

This clonotype came up a few times. The rearrangement uses TRBV28 and TRBJ2-7; either TRBD1 or TRBD2 may supply D (5 bases each). Trimming removed 2 bases from V and 1 base from J, with 12 bases in between. The germline V gene has CDR1 MDHEN and CDR2 SYDVKM. There are 15 residues in the CDR3. DNA for the CDR3: TGTGCCAGCAGTTTACTCGGGGCACAATCCTACGAGCAGTACTTC. Translation: CASSLLGAQSYEQYF.

The chain combines TRBV6-2 or TRBV6-3 with TRBJ2-1, with TRBD1 matching 9 bases. The CDR3 sequence is 15 residues long. The trim removed 7 bases at V and 5 bases at J, leaving 9 bases unmatched. Germline CDR1 MNHEY, CDR2 SVGEGT. The CDR3 is CASNGGQGPHNEQFF. The DNA for the CDR3 is TGTGCCAGCAATGGGGGACAGGGTCCCCACAATGAGCAGTTCTTC.

The rearrangement links TRBV3-1 to TRBJ2-7; 8 bases are shared with TRBD2. The CDR3 extends over 16 amino acids. Trimming cost V 2 bases and J 5 bases; bases outside gene matches: 11. Germline V gene sequence: CDR1 LGHDT, CDR2 YNNKEL (reference sequence). CDR3 residues: CASSQTGRAGVHEQYF. The CDR3 DNA follows: TGTGCCAGCAGCCAAACGGGGCGAGCGGGAGTCCACGAGCAGTACTTC.

The chain is built from TRBV9 and TRBJ1-4; perhaps TRBD1 as D (5 bases). The CDR3 sequence is 16 residues long. The germline V gene has CDR1 SGDLS and CDR2 YYNGEE. V was shortened by 2 bases and J by 4 bases, with 15 bases between the two germline ends. The CDR3, as DNA: TGTGCCAGCAGCGTCGCCGCCGCAGGGAATAATGAAAAACTGTTTTTT. Translated: CASSVAAAGNNEKLFF.

This chain uses TRBV12-5 with TRBJ2-1; 10 nucleotides match TRBD1. The ends lost 2 bases at V and 0 bases at J; junction bases unmatched: 16. CDR1 and CDR2 (germline): LGHNT, FRNRAP. The CDR3 has 21 amino acids. The CDR3 protein is CASGLSPGQGLALSSYNEQFF. The DNA for the CDR3 is TGTGCTAGTGGTTTGTCCCCGGGACAGGGGCTAGCGCTCAGCTCCTACAATGAGCAGTTCTTC.

This clonotype has more than one count but fewer than ten. The gene calls are TRBV5-1 and TRBJ1-2; D might be TRBD1 (6 bases). CDR3 length equals 15 residues. Per the germline V gene, CDR1 is SGHRS and CDR2 is YFSETQ. Trimming took off 5 bases at V and 2 bases at J, with 16 bases between the two ends. The CDR3 spells CASSRGDTSNYGYTF. CDR3 DNA sequence: TGCGCCAGCAGTCGTGGGGACACTTCCAACTATGGCTACACCTTC.

This clonotype was seen more than once but under ten times. The J gene is TRBJ2-1, the V gene TRBV28; weak D call: TRBD1 (6 bases). From germline, CDR1 is MDHEN and CDR2 SYDVKM. The CDR3 sequence is 17 residues long. V was trimmed by 5 bases and J by 8 bases, leaving 25 bases between them. Written as DNA, the CDR3 is TGTGCCAGCAGTCAATCGAGTCATCCAGGGGCTTGGGATGAGCAGTTCTTC. Residues: CASSQSSHPGAWDEQFF.

This clonotype has just a few counts. The chain combines TRBV20-1 with TRBJ2-7; 7 bases agree with TRBD1. In germline, CDR1 is DFQATT, CDR2 SNEGSKA (reference sequence). V was clipped by 3 bases and J by 2 bases; unmatched bases: 7. The CDR3 is 14 amino acids. This CDR3 is CSARDRRRPYEQYF. The DNA of the CDR3 is TGCAGTGCTAGGGACAGGAGAAGACCCTACGAGCAGTACTTC.

A few counts support this clonotype. The chain couples TRBV29-1 to TRBJ1-2; D is unresolved. The CDR3 contains 15 residues. Germline CDR1 is SQVTM and CDR2 is ANQGSEA. Trimming took 4 bases from V and 0 from J, leaving 15 bases between them. Written as DNA, the CDR3 is TGCAGCGTTGTGTTAGGGTTCGGGTCTAACTATGGCTACACCTTC. It yields the protein CSVVLGFGSNYGYTF.

The genes are TRBV20-1 and TRBJ2-2, with TRBD2 matching 10 bases. The J segment lost 7 bases and the V segment lost 7 bases, leaving 12 bases of the junction unmatched. Germline V gene sequence: CDR1 DFQATT, CDR2 SNEGSKA (reference sequence). The CDR3 contains 15 residues. CDR3 nucleotide sequence: TGCAGTGTTCAGTCTAGCGGGAGAAGGGACGGGGAGCTGTTTTTT. Protein sequence: CSVQSSGRRDGELFF.

This clonotype was observed a single time. The chain combines TRBV7-2 with TRBJ2-3, with TRBD2 as a possible D gene (5 bases). The germline gives CDR1 SGHTA, CDR2 FQGNSA. This CDR3 is built from 16 residues. The V and J ends lost 5 bases and 2 bases respectively, with 17 bases between them. CDR3 protein: CASSLRLAPSTDTQYF. DNA of the CDR3: TGTGCCAGCAGCCTACGGCTAGCCCCCTCCACAGATACGCAGTATTTT.

The chain carries TRBV9 and TRBJ2-7; D might be TRBD2 (6 bases). There are 14 residues in the CDR3. CDR1 and CDR2 (germline): SGDLS, YYNGEE. V lost 0 bases, J lost 7 bases, and 14 bases lay in between. CDR3 sequence reads: CASSVGGTGNEQYF. CDR3 DNA sequence: TGTGCCAGCAGCGTAGGCGGGACCGGCAATGAGCAGTACTTC. Variable domain in full (rest from reference TRBV9 and TRBJ2-7): DSGVTQTPKHLITATGQRVTLRCSPRSGDLSVYWYQQSLDQGLQFLIQYYNGEERAKGNILERFSAQQFPDLHSELNLSSLELGDSALYFCASSVGGTGNEQYFGPGTRLTVT.

This clonotype was seen at least ten times. The chain joins TRBV7-8 to TRBJ2-7; the match to TRBD2 covers 8 bases. The CDR3 has 15 residues. V was pared by 5 bases and J by 0 bases, with 6 bases of the junction left unmatched. The germline V gene encodes CDR1 SGHVS and CDR2 FQNEAQ. CDR3 sequence (DNA): TGTGCCAGCAGCCGTATAGCGGGAACCTCCTACGAGCAGTACTTC. Encoded protein: CASSRIAGTSYEQYF.

This rearrangement joins TRBV10-1 to TRBJ2-1, with 12 bases identical to TRBD2. The germline V gene encodes CDR1 WNHNN and CDR2 SYGVQD (reference sequence). J gave up 7 bases and V 4 bases, and 5 bases lay outside the gene matches. The CDR3 sequence is 15 residues long. The CDR3 sequence: CASSASLAGGNEQFF. In DNA, the CDR3 is TGCGCCAGCAGTGCATCACTAGCGGGAGGAAATGAGCAGTTCTTC.

This chain connects TRBV9 to TRBJ2-3; D gene uncertain. This CDR3 spans 15 amino acids. The germline V gene has CDR1 SGDLS and CDR2 YYNGEE. V lost 4 bases, J lost 2 bases, and 14 bases lay in between. CDR3 amino acids: CASSFRPVVTDTQYF. CDR3 in DNA: TGTGCCAGCAGCTTCCGTCCCGTGGTCACAGATACGCAGTATTTT.

The chain has TRBV10-1 and TRBJ2-4, with D hard to call. TRBJ2-5 matches the DNA end more closely, so the J call is doubtful. Germline V gene lookup returns CDR1 WNHNN and CDR2 SYGVQD (reference sequence). This CDR3 region has 11 residues. As DNA, the CDR3 is TGCGCCAGCAGTCACGGTGGGACCCAGTACTTC. It encodes CASSHGGTQYF.